This passage covers 14 T cell receptor beta chains from one sample sequenced in a study of HIV-infected patients and healthy controls (dated by TCRdb to the mid-2010s). Receptors were amplified or captured by 5' RACE. The reads were generated on an Illumina MiSeq. TCRdb handled the public reads itself, with Q25 trimming in fastp and clone calling in MiXCR, and kept productive beta chains. Identical CDR3 proteins give one entry, which carries the most common genes and DNA. The sample profile shows under 20,000 distinct CDR3 sequences; about a sixth of them were found once. Jointly, the top ten make up about 23% of the sample. Material for sequencing was CD8+ T cells from blood. The receptors originated from a human donor in good health.

V gene TRBV19 combines with J gene TRBJ2-3; 8 nucleotides align to TRBD2. Germline CDR1 reads LNHDA; CDR2 reads SQIVND (reference sequence). V shed 5 bases, J shed 4 bases, and the junction held 5 bases outside the gene matches. CDR3 size: 14 residues. CDR3 coding DNA: TGTGCCAGTAGTCGGGGGGGGGGCGCAGATACGCAGTATTTT. Its translation is CASSRGGGADTQYF.

This clonotype was seen a few times. J is TRBJ2-3 and V is TRBV28; TRBD2 agrees at 8 bases. The germline CDR1 and CDR2 sequences are MDHEN and SYDVKM. The trim removed 3 bases at V and 4 bases at J, leaving 18 bases unmatched. The CDR3 consists of 19 residues. The CDR3 region is CASSFPYRGREGLSDTQYF. The CDR3 coding sequence is TGTGCCAGCAGTTTCCCTTACCGTGGTCGGGAGGGCCTCTCAGATACGCAGTATTTT.

This rearrangement joins TRBV12-3 or TRBV12-4 to TRBJ1-1; D gene uncertain. Deletions cut 3 bases from V and 3 bases from J, with 11 bases between. The length of the CDR3 is 14 residues. The CDR3, as DNA: TGTGCCAGCAGTTTGCCGGGTCGGGACACTGAAGCTTTCTTT. Translation: CASSLPGRDTEAFF.

This clonotype is termed medium-sized. The chain joins TRBV6-2 or TRBV6-3 to TRBJ2-7, with D possibly TRBD2 on 7 matching bases. The CDR3 extends over 16 amino acids. Germline V lookup: CDR1 MNHEY, CDR2 SVGEGT. The V end was cut by 2 bases, the J end by 6 bases, with 20 bases between. DNA of the CDR3: TGTGCCAGCAGTTACGCCCCAGGGGACACGGGAGGCGAGCAGTACTTC. This sequence encodes CASSYAPGDTGGEQYF.

This clonotype was found many times. The chain combines TRBV7-9 with TRBJ2-7, with 8 bases that match TRBD1. Germline lookup yields CDR1 SEHNR and CDR2 FQNEAQ (reference sequence). V shed 1 base and J 12 bases; nucleotides not matched to a gene: 5. The CDR3 is 12 residues long. CDR3 residues: CASSLGDRGRYF. The CDR3 DNA reads TGTGCCAGCAGCTTAGGCGACAGGGGACGGTACTTC.

This clonotype has just a few counts. The chain carries TRBV12-3 or TRBV12-4 and TRBJ2-3, with a possible D match to TRBD2 (5 bases). V was cut by 3 bases and J by 10 bases, with 11 bases left in between. The CDR3 covers 12 residues. For the CDR3, the DNA is TGTGCCAGCAGTTTGGGGAGTTTCGCGCAGTATTTT. Protein product: CASSLGSFAQYF.

This clonotype was detected ten times or more. This sequence joins TRBV29-1 and TRBJ1-2; D is unclear. This CDR3 region has 12 residues. Germline lookup yields CDR1 SQVTM and CDR2 ANQGSEA. V gave up 3 bases and J gave up 4 bases, with 9 bases separating them. CDR3 nucleotides: TGCAGCGTTGATAGTACGTTCTATGGCTACACCTTC. Translation: CSVDSTFYGYTF. The variable domain in full, completed from reference TRBV29-1 and TRBJ1-2, reads SAVISQKPSRDICQRGTSLTIQCQVDSQVTMMFWYRQQPGQSLTLIATANQGSEATYESGFVIDKFPISRPNLTFSTLTVSNMSPEDSSIYLCSVDSTFYGYTFGSGTRLTVV.

This chain joins TRBV19 and TRBJ2-1; D unresolved. Germline V lookup: CDR1 LNHDA, CDR2 SQIVND (reference sequence). The CDR3 has 13 residues. Trimming left V 4 bases short and J 6 bases short, with 10 bases between. The CDR3 is CASSTLTSNEQFF. CDR3 DNA: TGTGCCAGTAGTACCCTGACGAGCAATGAGCAGTTCTTC.

The chain employs TRBV6-2 or TRBV6-3 and TRBJ2-3; 9 bases line up with TRBD2. V was pared by 2 bases and J by 4 bases, with 4 bases of the junction left unmatched. Germline loops: CDR1 MNHEY, CDR2 SVGEGT. The CDR3 runs 15 residues. The CDR3 DNA follows: TGTGCCAGCAGTTACACAGCGGGAGGCTCAGATACGCAGTATTTT. As protein: CASSYTAGGSDTQYF.

The rearrangement links TRBV18 to TRBJ2-7; D possibly matches TRBD1 or TRBD2 (5 bases each). The V end lost 6 bases, the J end lost 0 bases, and 12 bases lay between the germline ends. Germline-derived CDR1 and CDR2 are KGHSH and LQKENI. The CDR3 runs 14 residues. The CDR3 sequence is CASSRGVSSYEQYF. The CDR3 nucleotides are TGTGCCAGCTCCCGGGGCGTCAGCTCCTACGAGCAGTACTTC.

This clonotype was counted ten times or more. This sequence joins TRBV14 and TRBJ2-3, with TRBD2 identical over 8 bases. The CDR3 sequence is 17 residues long. Germline CDR1 SGHDN, CDR2 FVKESK. Germline trimming cut 1 base from V and 1 base from J; bases unmatched to any gene: 7. Here the CDR3 reads CASSQASATSGTDTQYF. CDR3 DNA sequence: TGTGCCAGCAGCCAAGCGTCAGCGACTAGCGGCACAGATACGCAGTATTTT.

This clonotype was found many times. The rearrangement links TRBV7-3 to TRBJ1-1, with 8 nucleotides matching TRBD1. The trim removed 6 bases at V and 5 bases at J, leaving 5 bases unmatched. This CDR3 has 13 residues. Germline CDR1 SGHTA, CDR2 FQGTGA. The CDR3 region is CASSTGGSTEAFF. The CDR3 bases are TGTGCCAGCAGTACAGGGGGGAGTACTGAAGCTTTCTTT.

Ten or more counts support this clonotype. The rearrangement joins TRBV6-6 to TRBJ2-7, with TRBD2 matching 11 bases. This CDR3 spans 16 amino acids. Germline CDR1 is MNHNY and CDR2 is SVGAGI (reference sequence). Unmatched junction bases numbered 13, after V lost 6 bases and J lost 6 bases. CDR3 protein: CASSTGTSGPWGEQYF. The CDR3 nucleotides read TGTGCCAGCAGCACCGGGACTAGCGGACCGTGGGGCGAGCAGTACTTC.

This clonotype is categorized as medium-sized. The rearrangement uses TRBV28 and TRBJ2-1; D is ambiguous. V was clipped by 10 bases and J by 2 bases, with 15 bases between them. Germline V gene sequence: CDR1 MDHEN, CDR2 SYDVKM. The CDR3 spans 14 residues. The CDR3 DNA reads as TGTGCCACCACCCTCTTGGCCCCCTACAATGAGCAGTTCTTC. Translating gives CATTLLAPYNEQFF. Using reference TRBV28 and TRBJ2-1 for the parts outside the CDR3, the full variable domain is DVKVTQSSRYLVKRTGEKVFLECVQDMDHENMFWYRQDPGLGLRLIYFSYDVKMKEKGDIPEGYSVSREKKERFSLILESASTNQTSMYLCATTLLAPYNEQFFGPGTRLTVL.